This is a list of T cell receptor beta chains from one sample in a study of radiation and T cells in renal cell carcinoma. Assay used: immunoSEQ multiplex PCR; TCRdb lists only in-frame clones, some missing. This sample has some 150,000 clones, with 70% to 90% found just once. The sequencing here drew on blood, taken from a patient whose treatment included radiotherapy and nephrectomy. The receptors here all came from a woman between 50 and 59 years old with renal cell carcinoma. The CDR3 runs from the conserved cysteine through the conserved F or W. Fields, in order: clone size, J gene, D gene, V gene, CDR3 length, CDR3 DNA, CDR3 protein. The D gene is left open where the match is weak. Size is omitted from some rows. Given values are once, few, many or a class for expanded clones.

-	TRBJ2-1	-	TRBV6-4	12	TGTGCCAGCAGCGAACAATGGGGAGAGCAGTTCTTC	CASSEQWGEQFF
-	TRBJ2-7	-	TRBV7-8	13	TGTGCCACCTCTCGGACAGTCGACTACGAGCAGTACTTC	CATSRTVDYEQYF
-	TRBJ1-1	-	TRBV7-9	15	TGTGCCAGCAGCTCTAGACAAGGCGGGAACACTGAAGCTTTCTTT	CASSSRQGGNTEAFF
-	TRBJ2-5	-	TRBV20-1	11	TGCAGTGCTAGTGGGGCGGAGACCCAGTACTTC	CSASGAETQYF
-	TRBJ1-3	-	TRBV5-4	14	TGTGCCAGCAGCTTGCAGGGTAGGGGAAACACCATATATTTT	CASSLQGRGNTIYF
-	TRBJ1-3	TRBD1	TRBV7-2	17	TGTGCCAGCAGCTCCGGGACAGCAAGATACTCTGGAAACACCATATATTTT	CASSSGTARYSGNTIYF
-	TRBJ2-1	TRBD2	TRBV2	15	TGTGCCAGCAGTGGGGCGGGGGACGCATACAATGAGCAGTTCTTC	CASSGAGDAYNEQFF
-	TRBJ1-2	-	TRBV14	16	TGTGCCAGCAGCCACGGCTTCGGGGGGCTTTACTATGGCTACACCTTC	CASSHGFGGLYYGYTF
-	TRBJ2-3	-	TRBV7-2	15	TGTGCCAGCAGCTTTAGTGACCCGATGCGAGATACGCAGTATTTT	CASSFSDPMRDTQYF
-	TRBJ1-1	TRBD1	TRBV6-5	16	TGTGCCAGCAGTTATAGTAGGACAGGGGCGGACACTGAAGCTTTCTTT	CASSYSRTGADTEAFF
-	TRBJ1-1	-	TRBV7-2	16	TGTGCCAGCAGCTTGCTAACCGGGGCAGCGGGCACTGAAGCTTTCTTT	CASSLLTGAAGTEAFF
-	TRBJ1-1	-	TRBV25-1	13	TGTGCCAGCTCGTGGGACCAGTTCACTGAAGCTTTCTTT	CASSWDQFTEAFF
-	TRBJ2-7	-	TRBV7-9	15	TGTGCCAGCAGCTTAGCGTGGGGGGCGCGGTACGAGCAGTACTTC	CASSLAWGARYEQYF
-	TRBJ2-1	-	TRBV7-9	16	TGTGCCAGCAGCTTAGAGGCCCTCCTCCTCTACAATGAGCAGTTCTTC	CASSLEALLLYNEQFF
-	TRBJ2-2	TRBD2	TRBV5-1	17	TGCGCCAGCAGCTCCTCCTTAGCGGGAGGGGGCACCGGGGAGCTGTTTTTT	CASSSSLAGGGTGELFF
-	TRBJ2-1	-	TRBV25-1	15	TGTGCCAGCAGTGACGGAGTAGCGATTTACAATGAGCAGTTCTTC	CASSDGVAIYNEQFF
-	TRBJ2-3	-	TRBV19	14	TGTGCCAGTAGTAAGGATCGGGGGATGGATACGCAGTATTTT	CASSKDRGMDTQYF
-	TRBJ2-5	-	TRBV13	16	TGTGCCAGCAGCTTAAGCTGGTCGGACAGCCAAGAGACCCAGTACTTC	CASSLSWSDSQETQYF
-	TRBJ2-2	-	TRBV6-1	15	TGTGCCAGCAGTGTTCGGGGGACGAACACCGGGGAGCTGTTTTTT	CASSVRGTNTGELFF
once	TRBJ1-4	-	TRBV2	13	TGTGCCAGCGGACGCGGAGCTAATGAAAAACTGTTTTTT	CASGRGANEKLFF
few	TRBJ2-7	TRBD1	TRBV7-9	14	TGTGCCAGCAGCCTCGGACAGGGGAACTACGAGCAGTACTTC	CASSLGQGNYEQYF
-	TRBJ2-1	-	TRBV29-1	10	TGCAGCGTTGGACTCTATGAGCAGTTCTTC	CSVGLYEQFF
-	TRBJ2-6	-	TRBV2	17	TGTGCCAGCTACTTTAAGTATAATCCCTCTGGGGCCAACGTCCTGACTTTC	CASYFKYNPSGANVLTF
-	TRBJ1-6	-	TRBV4-3	15	TGCGCCAGCAATAAAGCTGGGAACCCTAATTCACCCCTCCACTTT	CASNKAGNPNSPLHF
-	TRBJ1-4	TRBD1	TRBV5-1	18	TGCGCCAGCAGCTTGGTCCCCACCGGACAGGGGGCTGGAGAAAAACTGTTTTTT	CASSLVPTGQGAGEKLFF
-	TRBJ1-6	-	TRBV11-2	15	TGTGCCAGCAGCTTAACGGAGGTCGTTCGCTCACCCCTCCACTTT	CASSLTEVVRSPLHF
-	TRBJ1-4	-	TRBV6-5	13	TGTGCCAGCTCTAGACAGGCTAATGAAAAACTGTTTTTT	CASSRQANEKLFF
once	TRBJ1-1	TRBD1	TRBV18	20	TGTGCCAGCTCACCACTTCCAGCGCAGGGGGCGAGGGAAATGAACACTGAAGCTTTCTTT	CASSPLPAQGAREMNTEAFF